These 8 T cell receptor beta chains originate from one sample sequenced in a study of PD-L1 blockade in urothelial cancer. Time point specified: peripheral blood 6 weeks after treatment start. Clones were sequenced by immunoSEQ multiplex PCR, and TCRdb holds only the in-frame ones, with some missing. This table holds about 48,000 clones, roughly 80% found once. The specimen was PBMCs, collected around atezolizumab (anti-PD-L1) treatment. The source is a man between 70 and 80 years old with urothelial cancer.

The J gene is TRBJ2-1, the V gene TRBV27; D ambiguous. CDR3 length equals 14 residues. CDR1 and CDR2 (germline): MNHEY, SMNVEV (reference sequence). V was trimmed by 1 base and J by 5 bases, leaving 9 bases between them. This CDR3 reads CASSLYISNNEQFF. CDR3 nucleotides: TGTGCCAGCAGTTTATATATCAGTAACAATGAGCAGTTCTTC.

V usage is TRBV7-9 and J usage is TRBJ1-1; D ambiguous. Germline values: CDR1 SEHNR, CDR2 FQNEAQ (reference sequence). The CDR3 consists of 12 residues. CDR3 loop: CAHGRGGTEAFF. The CDR3 nucleotides are TGTGCTCATGGAAGAGGCGGCACTGAAGCTTTCTTT.

Remarks on this clone: This sample includes further DNA sequences coding for the same CDR3. The CDR3 sequence is CASSSSSYEQYF. As DNA, the CDR3 is TGTGCCAGCAGTTCATCCTCCTACGAGCAGTACTTC. V usage is TRBV28 and J usage is TRBJ2-7; D gene uncertain. Per the germline V gene, CDR1 is MDHEN and CDR2 is SYDVKM. V was pared by 4 bases and J by 0 bases, with 4 bases between. The CDR3 is made up of 12 amino acids.

V is TRBV10-3 and J is TRBJ2-5; D possibly corresponds to TRBD2 (5 bases). V was shortened by 0 bases and J by 5 bases, with 10 bases between the two germline ends. CDR1 ENHRY and CDR2 SYGVKD come from the germline V gene. This CDR3 comprises 14 residues. The CDR3 sequence: CAISESLEGETQYF. As DNA, the CDR3 is TGTGCCATCAGTGAGTCACTAGAAGGGGAGACCCAGTACTTC.

The chain uses TRBV6-5 and TRBJ2-5; D is ambiguous. Deletions cut 5 bases from V and 5 bases from J, with 12 bases between. CDR3 size: 13 residues. Looked up from germline, CDR1 is MNHEY and CDR2 is SVGAGI. CDR3 sequence: CASSKSREETQYF. In DNA, the CDR3 is TGTGCCAGCAGTAAGAGTAGAGAGGAGACCCAGTACTTC.

The chain employs TRBV5-1 and TRBJ1-4; no clear D. With 4 bases removed from V and 7 bases from J, the gap between germline ends came to 14 bases. Per the germline V gene, CDR1 is SGHRS and CDR2 is YFSETQ. This CDR3 comprises 14 residues. Here the CDR3 reads CASSGGEISEKLFF. The CDR3 DNA sequence: TGCGCCAGCAGCGGCGGGGAAATTAGTGAAAAACTGTTTTTT.

J is TRBJ1-5 and V is TRBV11-2, with D hard to call. This CDR3 spans 11 amino acids. Germline V gives CDR1 SGHAT, CDR2 FQNNGV. Trimming cost V 11 bases and J 2 bases, with 7 bases left between them. CDR3 bases: TGTGCCGTGGGCGGCAATCAGCCCCAGCATTTT. Its translation: CAVGGNQPQHF.

This sequence joins TRBV28 and TRBJ1-5, with D perhaps matching TRBD1 (6 bases). The CDR3 runs 14 residues. V shed 1 base and J shed 9 bases, with 13 bases lying between them. Germline V CDR1 and CDR2: MDHEN, SYDVKM. The CDR3, as DNA: TGTGCCAGCAGTTTATCAGGGGTTCGGGGGCCCCAGCATTTT. Residues: CASSLSGVRGPQHF.